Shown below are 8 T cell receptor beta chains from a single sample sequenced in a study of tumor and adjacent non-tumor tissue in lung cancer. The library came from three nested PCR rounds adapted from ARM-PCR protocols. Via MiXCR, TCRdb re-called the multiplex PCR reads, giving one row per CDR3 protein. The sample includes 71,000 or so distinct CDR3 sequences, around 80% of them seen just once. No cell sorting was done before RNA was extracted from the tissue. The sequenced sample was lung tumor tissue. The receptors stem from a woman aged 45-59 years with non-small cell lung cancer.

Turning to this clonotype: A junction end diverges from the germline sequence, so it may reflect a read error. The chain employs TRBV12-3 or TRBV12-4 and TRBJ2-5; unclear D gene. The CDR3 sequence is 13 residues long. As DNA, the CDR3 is TGTGCCAGCAGTGTTGGGAATCAAGAGACCCAGTGGTTC. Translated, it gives CASSVGNQETQWF.

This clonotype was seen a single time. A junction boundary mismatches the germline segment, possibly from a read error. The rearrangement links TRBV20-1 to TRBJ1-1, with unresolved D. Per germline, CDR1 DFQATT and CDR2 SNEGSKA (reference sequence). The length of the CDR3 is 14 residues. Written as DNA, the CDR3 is TGCAGTTCTCCCGGCGGGGTAGTGAAGACTGAAGCTTTCTTT. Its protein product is CSSPGGVVKTEAFF.

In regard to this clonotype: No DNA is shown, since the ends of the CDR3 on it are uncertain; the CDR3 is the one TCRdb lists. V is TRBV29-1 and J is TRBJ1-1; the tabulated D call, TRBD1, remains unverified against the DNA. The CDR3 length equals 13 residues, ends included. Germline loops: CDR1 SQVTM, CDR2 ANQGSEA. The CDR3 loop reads CSVGEGAGTDAFF.

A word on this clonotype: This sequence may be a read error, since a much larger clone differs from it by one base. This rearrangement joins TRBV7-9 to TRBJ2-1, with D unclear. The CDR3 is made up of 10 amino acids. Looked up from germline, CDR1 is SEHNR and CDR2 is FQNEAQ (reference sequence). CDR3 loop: CASGFNERFF. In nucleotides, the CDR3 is TGTGCCAGCGGGTTTAATGAGCGGTTCTTC. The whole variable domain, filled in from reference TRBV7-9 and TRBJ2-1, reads DTGVSQNPRHKITKRGQNVTFRCDPISEHNRLYWYRQTLGQGPEFLTYFQNEAQLEKSRLLSDRFSAERPKGSFSTLEIQRTEQGDSAMYLCASGFNERFFGPGTRLTVL.

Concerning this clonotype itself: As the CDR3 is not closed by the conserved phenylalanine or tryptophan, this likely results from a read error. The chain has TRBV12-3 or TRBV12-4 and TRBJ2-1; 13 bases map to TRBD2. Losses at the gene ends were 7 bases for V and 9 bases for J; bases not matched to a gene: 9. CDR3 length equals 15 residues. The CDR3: CASKPGLAGTIEQFL. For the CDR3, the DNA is TGTGCCAGCAAACCGGGACTAGCGGGAACCATTGAGCAGTTCTTA.

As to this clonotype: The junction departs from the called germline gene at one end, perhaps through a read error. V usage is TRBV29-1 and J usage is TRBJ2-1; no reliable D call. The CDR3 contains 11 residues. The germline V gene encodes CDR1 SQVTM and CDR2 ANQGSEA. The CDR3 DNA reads TGCAGTGTTGACACCCAGGACCTCCAATTCTTC. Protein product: CSVDTQDLQFF.

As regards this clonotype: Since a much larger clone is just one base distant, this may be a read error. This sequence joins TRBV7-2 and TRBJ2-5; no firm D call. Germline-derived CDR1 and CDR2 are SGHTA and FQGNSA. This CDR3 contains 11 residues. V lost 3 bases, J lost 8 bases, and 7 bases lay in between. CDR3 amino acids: CASSLIDTQYF. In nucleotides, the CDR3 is TGTGCCAGCAGCTTGATAGATACCCAGTACTTC.

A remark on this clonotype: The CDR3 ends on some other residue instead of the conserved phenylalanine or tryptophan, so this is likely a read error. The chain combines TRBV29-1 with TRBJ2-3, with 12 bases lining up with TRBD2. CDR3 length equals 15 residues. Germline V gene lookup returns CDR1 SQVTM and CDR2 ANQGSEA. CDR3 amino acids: CTVKRTSGATDTQYY. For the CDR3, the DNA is TGCACCGTGAAACGGACTAGCGGGGCCACAGATACGCAGTATTAT.